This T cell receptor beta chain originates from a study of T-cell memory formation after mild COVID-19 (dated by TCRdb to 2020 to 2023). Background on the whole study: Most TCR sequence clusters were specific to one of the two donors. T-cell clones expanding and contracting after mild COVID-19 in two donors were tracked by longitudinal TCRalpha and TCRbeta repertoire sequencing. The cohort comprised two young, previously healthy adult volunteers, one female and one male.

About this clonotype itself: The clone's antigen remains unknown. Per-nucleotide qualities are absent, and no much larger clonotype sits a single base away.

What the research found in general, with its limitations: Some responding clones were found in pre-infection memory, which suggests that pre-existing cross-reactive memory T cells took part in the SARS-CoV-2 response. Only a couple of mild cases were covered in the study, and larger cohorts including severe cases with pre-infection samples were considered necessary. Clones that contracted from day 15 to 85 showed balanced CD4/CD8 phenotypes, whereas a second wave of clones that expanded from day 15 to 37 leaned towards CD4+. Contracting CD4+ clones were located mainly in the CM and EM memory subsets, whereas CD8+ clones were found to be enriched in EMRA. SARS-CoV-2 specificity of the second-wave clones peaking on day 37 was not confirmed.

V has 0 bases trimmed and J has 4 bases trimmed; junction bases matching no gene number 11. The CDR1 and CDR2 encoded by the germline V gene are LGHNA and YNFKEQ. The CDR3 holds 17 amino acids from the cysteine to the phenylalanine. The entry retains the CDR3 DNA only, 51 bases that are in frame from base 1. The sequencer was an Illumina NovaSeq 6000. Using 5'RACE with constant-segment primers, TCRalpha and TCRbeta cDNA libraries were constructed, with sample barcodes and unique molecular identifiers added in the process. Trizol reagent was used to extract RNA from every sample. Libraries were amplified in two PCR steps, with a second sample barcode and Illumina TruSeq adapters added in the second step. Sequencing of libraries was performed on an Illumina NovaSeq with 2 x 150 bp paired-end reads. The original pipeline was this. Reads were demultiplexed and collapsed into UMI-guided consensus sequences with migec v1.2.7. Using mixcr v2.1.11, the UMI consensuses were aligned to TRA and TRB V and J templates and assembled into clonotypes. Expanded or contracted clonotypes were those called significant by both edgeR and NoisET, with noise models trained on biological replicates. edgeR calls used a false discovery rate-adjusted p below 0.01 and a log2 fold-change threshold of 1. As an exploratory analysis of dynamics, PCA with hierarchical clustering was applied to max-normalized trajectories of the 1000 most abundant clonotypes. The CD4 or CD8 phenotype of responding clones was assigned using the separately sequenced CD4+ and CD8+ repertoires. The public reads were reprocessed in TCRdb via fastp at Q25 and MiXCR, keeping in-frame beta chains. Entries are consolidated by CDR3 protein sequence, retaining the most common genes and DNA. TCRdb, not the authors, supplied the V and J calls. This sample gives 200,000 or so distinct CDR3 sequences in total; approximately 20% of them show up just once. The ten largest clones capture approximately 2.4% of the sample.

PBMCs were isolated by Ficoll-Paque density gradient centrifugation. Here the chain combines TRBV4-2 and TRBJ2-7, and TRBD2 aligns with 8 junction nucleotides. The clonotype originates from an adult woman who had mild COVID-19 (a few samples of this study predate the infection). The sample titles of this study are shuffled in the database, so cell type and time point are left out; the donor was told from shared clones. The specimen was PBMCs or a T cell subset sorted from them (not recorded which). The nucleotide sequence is TGTGCCAGCAGCCAAGATGCTTACGGGAGGGCCGGGTACGAGCAGTACTTC. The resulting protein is CASSQDAYGRAGYEQYF.